These 10 T cell receptor beta chains were sequenced from one sample in a study of shared clonotypes between healthy human individuals. Clones were sequenced by immunoSEQ multiplex PCR, and TCRdb holds only the in-frame ones, with some missing. Among about 2.3 million clones, 85% to 95% were seen once, and the ten largest hold around 0.38%. The sample comprised naive CD4+ T cells from PBMCs. Documented subset: CD45RA+ positively selected. Every receptor here comes from a man in his late teens or twenties in good health. Some clones in this sample may be carry-over from other donors' samples.

V usage is TRBV5-1 and J usage is TRBJ2-5, with TRBD2 matching 11 bases. Germline V CDR1 and CDR2: SGHRS, YFSETQ. V dropped 4 bases and J dropped 5; count of bases not matched to a gene: 13. The CDR3 totals 17 residues. The DNA for the CDR3 is TGCGCCAGCAGCCAGCGTATAGCGGGAGGGCCCTTCGAGACCCAGTACTTC. Translating gives CASSQRIAGGPFETQYF.

The chain uses TRBV30 and TRBJ2-1, with 8 nucleotides matching TRBD2. This CDR3 has 13 residues. Looked up from germline, CDR1 is GTSNPN and CDR2 is SVGIG (reference sequence). Trimming at V came to 5 bases and at J to 5 bases, leaving 5 bases not matched to a gene. DNA of the CDR3: TGTGCCTGGGGTAGCGGGAACCACAATGAGCAGTTCTTC. Its protein is CAWGSGNHNEQFF. The full variable domain, completed using reference TRBV30 and TRBJ2-1, is SQTIHQWPATLVQPVGSPLSLECTVEGTSNPNLYWYRQAAGRGLQLLFYSVGIGQISSEVPQNLSASRPQDRQFILSSKKLLLSDSGFYLCAWGSGNHNEQFFGPGTRLTVL.

This chain joins TRBV11-3 and TRBJ2-1; D gene ambiguous. The germline V and J ends were trimmed by 5 bases and 6 bases, with 5 bases remaining between them. The CDR3 sequence is 11 residues long. The V gene's germline CDR1 is SGHNT and CDR2 YENEEA. The CDR3 region is CASSLSNEQFF. The CDR3 DNA reads as TGTGCCAGCAGCCTTAGCAATGAGCAGTTCTTC.

The rearrangement links TRBV30 to TRBJ1-4, with a tentative D call TRBD1 (5 bases). Deletions cut 1 base from V and 0 bases from J, with 9 bases between. Germline CDR1 reads GTSNPN; CDR2 reads SVGIG (reference sequence). The CDR3 contains 15 residues. The CDR3, as DNA: TGTGCCTGGAGTGGGGACCTCTCAACTAATGAAAAACTGTTTTTT. Its protein is CAWSGDLSTNEKLFF.

Comments on this clone: This same CDR3 is encoded by further DNA sequences in the sample. The chain couples TRBV7-2 to TRBJ1-2, with D uncertain. The CDR3 is 12 amino acids. Germline V gene data show CDR1 as SGHTA and CDR2 as FQGNSA. Between the trimmed V and J ends, which lost 1 base and 7 bases, there was a span of 7 bases. CDR3 coding DNA: TGTGCCAGCAGCTTAGATGGCGGTGGCTACACCTTC. It specifies CASSLDGGGYTF.

The chain has TRBV4-1 and TRBJ1-5, with 7 positions matching TRBD1. V shed 3 bases and J 7 bases; nucleotides not matched to a gene: 9. The CDR3 is 15 amino acids. In germline, CDR1 is MGHRA, CDR2 YSYEKL. Written as DNA, the CDR3 is TGCGCCAGCAGCCATGGAACAGGGGTCGGCCAGCCCCAGCATTTT. It is translated as CASSHGTGVGQPQHF.

The chain is built from TRBV7-2 and TRBJ2-7; no reliable D call. V dropped 1 base and J dropped 6 bases, with 4 bases sitting between them. Germline-derived CDR1 and CDR2 are SGHTA and FQGNSA. The CDR3 runs to 11 residues. CDR3 DNA sequence: TGTGCCAGCAGCTTAGGGCCCGAGCAGTACTTC. Its protein is CASSLGPEQYF.

The CDR3 coding sequence is TGCGCCAGCAGCCGCCAGTTACAGGGGGCCAACACCGGGGAGCTGTTTTTT. Its protein is CASSRQLQGANTGELFF. V gene TRBV4-1 combines with J gene TRBJ2-2; 9 bases agree with TRBD1. The CDR3 length is 17 residues. From germline, CDR1 is MGHRA and CDR2 YSYEKL. V shed 4 bases and J 2 bases; nucleotides not matched to a gene: 8.

The J gene is TRBJ1-4, the V gene TRBV28, with TRBD1 as a possible D gene (6 bases). Trimming stripped 3 bases from V and 8 bases from J, with 13 bases between. This CDR3 has 14 amino acids. Germline assignment: CDR1 MDHEN and CDR2 SYDVKM. The CDR3 reads CASSFRGRREKLFF. The CDR3 DNA follows: TGTGCCAGCAGTTTCCGGGGGCGGAGGGAAAAACTGTTTTTT.

This clone was picked up one time. This chain's CDR3 is CASRQSGTVTYGYTF. The DNA of the CDR3 is TGTGCCAGCAGGCAATCCGGGACAGTGACTTATGGCTACACCTTC. This chain uses TRBV28 with TRBJ1-2; 7 bases fit TRBD1. The germline V gene encodes CDR1 MDHEN and CDR2 SYDVKM. The CDR3 is 15 amino acids. Germline trimming cut 6 bases from V and 5 bases from J; bases unmatched to any gene: 12.